This TCR beta chain was identified in a study of T cell changes during pregnancy in multiple sclerosis. The V gene end was trimmed by 6 bases and the J gene end by 0 bases; junction bases not matched to a gene: 5. The CDR3 is made up of 15 amino acids. The germline CDR1 and CDR2 sequences are MNHEY and SVGAGI. TCRdb's table, derived via immunoSEQ multiplex PCR, lists solely in-frame clones and lacks some. Among around 58,000 clones listed, around 90% were seen once. This specimen consisted of peripheral blood, obtained before pregnancy. The chain employs TRBV6-5 and TRBJ2-7; TRBD2 matches 10 bases. The origin of this receptor is a female donor with multiple sclerosis, enrolled in a pregnancy study. The CDR3 sequence: CASSQLAGSSYEQYF. The CDR3 DNA reads TGTGCCAGCAGCCAACTAGCGGGGAGCTCCTACGAGCAGTACTTC.